This TCR beta chain is drawn from a study of blood T cell repertoires in COVID-19. As for the study in general: The study drew acute and convalescent COVID-19 samples from the United States, Italy and Spain. Sample material is recorded as cDNA or gDNA derived from T cells, B-cell-depleted T cells, or PBMCs.

Original processing methods: Nucleated cell number was recorded as an estimate derived from reference gene primer amplification. This table comes from immunoSEQ multiplex PCR, and its TCRdb copy is limited to in-frame clones, with some not included. That table supplies the V and J calls and clone size; D and trimming were determined from the DNA. The repertoire holds 70,000 or so clones, with roughly 85% as singletons. Trimming removed 0 bases at V and 9 bases at J, with 9 bases between. CDR3 length equals 12 residues. What was sequenced was peripheral blood. The chain couples TRBV23-1 to TRBJ2-7; no clear D gene. TRBV23-1 is labeled an ORF, and its function is uncertain. The TCR originated in a woman aged 80 or over with active or convalescent COVID-19. The CDR3 sequence: CASSQSELSQYF. The CDR3 region has the DNA TGCGCCAGCAGTCAATCAGAGCTATCGCAGTACTTC.